These T cell receptor beta chains were read from a single sample in a study of brain T cells in children with intractable seizures. The repertoire was sequenced with immunoSEQ multiplex PCR; TCRdb's copy has only in-frame clones and lacks some. Of about 320,000 clones listed, 93% were seen once; the top ten hold roughly 5.7%. The sequences come from peripheral blood, collected 4 to 6 months after surgery. The receptors were gathered from a boy under three years old with tuberous sclerosis and intractable seizures. Both conserved end residues are part of each CDR3. A D gene is named only where the DNA matches it firmly. The size field is filled for only some rows; it gives once, few, many or a size class.

>NA|TRBD2|TRBJ2-3|TRBV30
TGTGCCTACCGGGGACTAGCGGGGGGCGATAGCACAGATACGCAGTATTTT
CAYRGLAGGDSTDTQYF
>NA|TRBD1|TRBJ1-1|TRBV11-3
TGTGCCAGCAGCGACCGGGACAGGGACACTGAAGCTTTCTTT
CASSDRDRDTEAFF
>NA|NA|TRBJ1-5|TRBV12-3/TRBV12-4
TGTGCCAGCAGTTTAAAAACCCCTAGTGCCCAGCATTTT
CASSLKTPSAQHF
>NA|NA|TRBJ2-7|TRBV4-1
TGCGCCAGCAGCCAAGTTGGTTGGGAAGACGAGCAGTACTTC
CASSQVGWEDEQYF
>once|NA|TRBJ1-4|TRBV30
TGTGCCTGGAGTCCGTCCCTTTCCGGCGGTGAAAAACTGTTTTTT
CAWSPSLSGGEKLFF
>NA|NA|TRBJ1-1|TRBV6-5
TGTGCCAGCAGACCAGACAGACCTGAAGCTTTCTTT
CASRPDRPEAFF
>NA|NA|TRBJ1-1|TRBV18
TGTGCCAGCTCACCGGGGGTTGAGAGGAACACTGAAGCTTTCTTT
CASSPGVERNTEAFF
>NA|NA|TRBJ1-1|TRBV19
TGTGCCAGTAGTACCTACAGGGTTGATGGCACTGAAGCTTTCTTT
CASSTYRVDGTEAFF
>NA|TRBD1|TRBJ2-2|TRBV6-5
TGTGCCAGCACCAGAGGACAGGGCTGGGCCGGGGAGCTGTTTTTT
CASTRGQGWAGELFF
>NA|NA|TRBJ2-3|TRBV27
TGTGCCAGCAGGCGGGGCAGCACAGATACGCAGTATTTT
CASRRGSTDTQYF
>NA|TRBD1|TRBJ1-6|TRBV7-3
TGTGCCAGCAGCCAGGGGGGACAGTTTTCACCCCTCCACTTT
CASSQGGQFSPLHF
>NA|NA|TRBJ2-3|TRBV28
TGTGCCAGCAGTTTATCGACAAAGACAGATACGCAGTATTTT
CASSLSTKTDTQYF
>NA|TRBD2|TRBJ2-1|TRBV13
TGTGCCAGCAGCTTTCCAACTAGCGGGGCGTACAATGAGCAGTTCTTC
CASSFPTSGAYNEQFF
>NA|TRBD2|TRBJ2-4|TRBV4-2
TGTGCCAGCAGCCTTATCACTAGCGCCGCCAAAAACATTCAGTACTTC
CASSLITSAAKNIQYF
>NA|NA|TRBJ1-5|TRBV19
TGTGCCAGTAGTATTGGGGGGGGACGGCCCCAGCATTTT
CASSIGGGRPQHF
>NA|TRBD2|TRBJ2-7|TRBV6-5
TGTGCCAGCGGGGCTAGCGGGAACTACGAGCAGTACTTC
CASGASGNYEQYF
>NA|TRBD1|TRBJ2-2|TRBV6-5
TGTGCCACTCGACAGGGGGGGAACACCGGGGAGCTGTTTTTT
CATRQGGNTGELFF
>NA|NA|TRBJ1-2|TRBV13
TGTGCCAGCAGCTTAGGTCTTAAGCAGGGGTATGGCTACACCTTC
CASSLGLKQGYGYTF
>NA|NA|TRBJ2-2|TRBV7-3
TGTGCCAGCAGCTTAATGGCACTAACGAACACCGGGGAGCTGTTTTTT
CASSLMALTNTGELFF
>NA|TRBD1|TRBJ2-5|TRBV24-1
TGTGCCACCAGTGATCGACGGGACAGTGAAGAGACCCAGTACTTC
CATSDRRDSEETQYF
>NA|NA|TRBJ2-7|TRBV2
TGTGCCAGCCGTCCGACAGCCAGCTCCTACGAGCAGTACTTC
CASRPTASSYEQYF
>NA|NA|TRBJ2-7|TRBV19
TGTGCCAGTAGTGACAAAACCTACGAGCAGTACTTC
CASSDKTYEQYF
>once|NA|TRBJ2-1|TRBV6-1
TGTGCCAGCAGTGAGTTCTCCAACAATGAGCAGTTCTTC
CASSEFSNNEQFF
>NA|NA|TRBJ1-4|TRBV20-1
TGCAGTGCCGTGACAGCTGAAAAACTGTTTTTT
CSAVTAEKLFF
>NA|TRBD1|TRBJ1-1|TRBV6-5
TGTGCCAGCAGTTACTCGAGACAGGGGATGAACACTGAAGCTTTCTTT
CASSYSRQGMNTEAFF
>NA|NA|TRBJ1-6|TRBV9
TGTGCCAGCAGCGAGAGGCAGGGAAGCTCCTATAATTCACCCCTCCACTTT
CASSERQGSSYNSPLHF
>once|NA|TRBJ2-3|TRBV6-1
TGTGCCAGCAGTGAAGTGGAGGGGTGGGCAGATACGCAGTATTTT
CASSEVEGWADTQYF
>NA|TRBD2|TRBJ2-1|TRBV5-1
TGCGCCAGCAGCTCTAGCGGGGAAAACAATGAGCAGTTCTTC
CASSSSGENNEQFF
>once|NA|TRBJ2-7|TRBV14
TGTGCCAGCAGCCAGGGGAGTTTCTACGAGCAGTACTTC
CASSQGSFYEQYF
>once|NA|TRBJ1-2|TRBV30
TGTGCCTGGAGTCCGGGGTTCCATGGCTACACCTTC
CAWSPGFHGYTF
>NA|TRBD2|TRBJ2-1|TRBV2
TGTGCCAGCAGGCGGGAGTCGGATGAGCAGTTCTTC
CASRRESDEQFF
>once|NA|TRBJ1-5|TRBV20-1
TGCAGTGCTAGTGGCGCAGTCTTCAATCAGCCCCAGCATTTT
CSASGAVFNQPQHF